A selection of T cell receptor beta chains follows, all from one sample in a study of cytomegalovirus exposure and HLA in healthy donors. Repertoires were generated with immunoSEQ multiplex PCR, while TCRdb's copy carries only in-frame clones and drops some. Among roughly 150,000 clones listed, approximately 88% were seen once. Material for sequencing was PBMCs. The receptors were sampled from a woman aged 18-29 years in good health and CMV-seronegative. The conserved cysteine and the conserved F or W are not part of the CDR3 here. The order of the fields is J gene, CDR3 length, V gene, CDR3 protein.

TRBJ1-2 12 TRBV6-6 ASVTGGDGYGYT
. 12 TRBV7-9 ASSWDRSSYEQY
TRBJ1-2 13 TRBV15 ATSRDRGESYGYT
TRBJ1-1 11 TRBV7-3 ASSLMQATEAF
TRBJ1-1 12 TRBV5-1 ASSAPTDPRVAF
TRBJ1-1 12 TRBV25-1 ASSEGWANTEAF
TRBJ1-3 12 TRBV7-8 ASSPKGGGHTIY
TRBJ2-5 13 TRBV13 ASSLTWASQETQY
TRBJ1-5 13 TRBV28 ASSLAGAYNQPQH
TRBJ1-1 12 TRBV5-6 ASSQNRVVNEAF
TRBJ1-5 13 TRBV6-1 ASRAQEGANQPQH
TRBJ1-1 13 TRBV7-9 ASSLDPKGVTEAF
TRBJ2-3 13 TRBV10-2 AGSIEGASTDTQY
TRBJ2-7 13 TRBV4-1 ASSQDGRGTYEQY
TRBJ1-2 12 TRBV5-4 ASSSGTDIYGYT
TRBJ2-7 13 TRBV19 ASSTAGTGNYEQY
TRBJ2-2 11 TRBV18 ASSPLQAGELF
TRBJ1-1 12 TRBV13 ASSLDRMNTEAF
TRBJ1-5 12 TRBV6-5 ASSAGGRNQPQH
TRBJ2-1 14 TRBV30 AWSGEGRGYSNEQF
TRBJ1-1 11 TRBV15 ATSNNLNTEAF
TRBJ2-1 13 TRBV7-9 ASSLPAGAGGEQF
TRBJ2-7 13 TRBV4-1 ASSQQGSSSYEQY
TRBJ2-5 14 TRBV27 ASSPSGTGLFETQY
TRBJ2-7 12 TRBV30 AWSVQARSYEQY
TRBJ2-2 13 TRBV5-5 ASSLGGINTGELF
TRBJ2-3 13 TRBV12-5 ASGLAGGPGDTQY
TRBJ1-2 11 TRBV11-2 ASSLTGERGYT
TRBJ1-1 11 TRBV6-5 ASSGQGYTEAF
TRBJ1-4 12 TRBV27 ASSSRQGEEKLF
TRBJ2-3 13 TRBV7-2 ASSRMAGRTDTQY
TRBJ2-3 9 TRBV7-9 ASSFQDTQY
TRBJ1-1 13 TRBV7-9 ASSPVPRQNTEAF
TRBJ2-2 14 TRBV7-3 ASSPRGGRNTGELF
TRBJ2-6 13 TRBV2 ASKRDTFGANVLT
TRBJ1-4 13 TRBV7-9 ASSFQGAGNEKLF
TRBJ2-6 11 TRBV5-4 ASSLEGARVLT
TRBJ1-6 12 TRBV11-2 ASSSGFLSSPLH
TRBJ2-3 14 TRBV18 ASSPPLAGGTDTQY
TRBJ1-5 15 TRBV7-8 ASSLGGSGRGNQPQH
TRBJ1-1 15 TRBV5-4 ASSGPGHRTENTEAF
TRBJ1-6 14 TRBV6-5 ASSYDIPDLNSPLH
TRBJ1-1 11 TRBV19 ASSRQGGTEAF
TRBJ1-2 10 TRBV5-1 ASSPGQAGYT
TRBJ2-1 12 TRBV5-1 ASSVQGAVDEQF
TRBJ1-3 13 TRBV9 ASSPHPDRGNTIY
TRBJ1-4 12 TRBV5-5 ASSLYGPNEKLF
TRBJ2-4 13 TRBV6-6 ASSYDQGAKNIQY
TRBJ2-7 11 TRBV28 ASSSSDSYEQY
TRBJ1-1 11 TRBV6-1 ASSVLESAEAF
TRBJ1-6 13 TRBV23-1 ASSPWDREGSPLH
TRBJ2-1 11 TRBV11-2 ASSLTGSTEQF
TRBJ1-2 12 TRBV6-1 ASSEGRVDYGYT
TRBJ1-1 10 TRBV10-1 ASSESNRRVF
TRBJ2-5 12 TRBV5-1 ASSFQGGSETQY